This T cell receptor (beta chain) was sequenced in a study of shared clonotypes between healthy human individuals. Study background: The composition of the donors was a couple of women and a few men aged 18 to 49.

This clone has just one count. Its antigen is as yet unknown. TCRdb's table, derived via immunoSEQ multiplex PCR, lists solely in-frame clones and lacks some. The repertoire holds a few hundred thousand clones, with 97% as singletons. Regarding the study as a whole: Richness estimates generally favored naive over memory subsets. Among several donors, approximately 5% of naive CD4 clonotypes were found in common.

CDR1 and CDR2 from the germline V gene are SQVTM and ANQGSEA. This CDR3 region has 13 residues. V lost 2 bases to trimming and J lost 9 bases, with 17 bases between them. The sequencing sample was made of naive CD4+ T cells sorted from blood. Subset denoted: CD45RA+ positively selected. The sequence came from a woman in her twenties or thirties in good health. The chain couples TRBV29-1 to TRBJ2-7, with TRBD2 as a possible D gene (5 bases). The CDR3 sequence: CSVESSGIGGQYF. The CDR3 nucleotides are TGCAGCGTTGAATCCAGTGGAATAGGAGGGCAGTACTTC.